The rows below give T cell receptor beta chains drawn from one sample of a study of blood T cell repertoires in COVID-19. Produced via immunoSEQ multiplex PCR; TCRdb's table is partial and in-frame only. The sample shows about 220,000 clones, 75% to 85% of them seen only once. The sequenced sample was peripheral blood. All receptors come from a woman between 65 and 79 years old with COVID-19, enrolled during active disease. Both conserved end residues are part of each CDR3. D genes are given only for firm matches. Expanded clones get a size class; other rows say once, few or many, or leave the size out.

CASSQEVNTEAFF	TGTGCCAGCAGCCAGGAGGTGAACACTGAAGCTTTCTTT	TRBJ1-1	TRBV6-5	.	.
CASSAWTGGTEAFF	TGTGCCAGCAGCGCTTGGACAGGGGGGACTGAAGCTTTCTTT	TRBJ1-1	TRBV9	TRBD1	.
CASSLIPGEGSYEQYF	TGTGCCAGCAGCCTGATACCTGGTGAGGGTTCCTACGAGCAGTACTTC	TRBJ2-7	TRBV4-2	.	few
CASSLGGTGLGAKNIQYF	TGTGCCAGCAGCTTAGGAGGGACAGGGTTGGGGGCCAAAAACATTCAGTACTTC	TRBJ2-4	TRBV7-8	TRBD1	.
CASSLAAGSSGELFF	TGCGCCAGCAGCTTGGCGGCAGGGTCGTCCGGGGAGCTGTTTTTT	TRBJ2-2	TRBV5-1	.	.
CASSSREARIGGYTF	TGTGCCAGCAGTTCCCGGGAGGCAAGGATCGGCGGCTACACCTTC	TRBJ1-2	TRBV6-5	.	.
CASSVSSGTGFGTEAFF	TGTGCCAGCAGCGTTTCTTCCGGGACAGGGTTTGGCACTGAAGCTTTCTTT	TRBJ1-1	TRBV9	TRBD1	.
CAWSVLRSHNEQFF	TGTGCCTGGAGTGTACTCCGTTCTCACAATGAGCAGTTCTTC	TRBJ2-1	TRBV30	.	.
CASSEWGRGAGELFF	TGTGCCAGCAGTGAATGGGGCAGGGGGGCCGGGGAGCTGTTTTTT	TRBJ2-2	TRBV6-1	.	.
CSVVREIQETQYF	TGCAGCGTTGTGCGGGAGATCCAAGAGACCCAGTACTTC	TRBJ2-5	TRBV29-1	TRBD2	.
CASSSGGRMTNYGYTF	TGTGCCAGCAGCTCGGGGGGACGGATGACTAACTATGGCTACACCTTC	TRBJ1-2	TRBV7-2	.	.